Shown below are 6 T cell receptor beta chains from a single sample sequenced in a study of vaccination effects on CD4 cells after COVID-19. Antigen-specific CD4+ T cells were expanded with viral peptide pools in the ViraFEST assay before sequencing. Once cultured for 10 days, the cells underwent separation to obtain CD4+ T cells. These receptors' antigens are unknown. Assay used: immunoSEQ multiplex PCR; TCRdb lists only in-frame clones, some missing. The table includes tens of thousands of clones, approximately 80% detected once. The specimen comprised CD4+ T cells from PBMCs cultured with HCoV-229E spike peptides, sampled before COVID-19 vaccination. These receptors all stem from a human donor who received a COVID-19 vaccine.

This clone was recorded a few times. The chain carries TRBV29-1 and TRBJ1-2; tentative D call: TRBD1 (5 bases). Germline assignment: CDR1 SQVTM and CDR2 ANQGSEA. The CDR3 is 15 amino acids. V was clipped by 4 bases and J by 0 bases, with 15 bases between them. Here the CDR3 DNA reads TGCAGCGTTGTCGGACAAGCCCATTCTAACTATGGCTACACCTTC. As protein: CSVVGQAHSNYGYTF.

The CDR3 protein is CATSRVGGALDTQYF. The CDR3 DNA reads as TGTGCCACCAGCAGAGTCGGGGGGGCCTTAGATACGCAGTATTTT. The chain combines TRBV15 with TRBJ2-3, with 8 bases fitting TRBD2. The germline CDR1 and CDR2 sequences are LNHNV and YYDKDF (reference sequence). The CDR3 spans 15 residues. Trimming removed 1 base from V and 5 bases from J; junction bases left unmatched: 5.

This chain uses TRBV6-5 with TRBJ2-5; TRBD1 matches at 8 bases. CDR1 MNHEY and CDR2 SVGAGI come from the germline V gene. V shed 5 bases, J shed 6 bases, and the junction held 5 bases outside the gene matches. This CDR3 is 13 amino acids long. CDR3 sequence: CASSPGQGQTQYF. Written as DNA, the CDR3 is TGTGCCAGCAGTCCAGGACAGGGACAGACCCAGTACTTC.

This chain links TRBV6-4 with TRBJ2-3, with 9 positions matching TRBD1. The V gene's germline CDR1 is MRHNA and CDR2 SNTAGT. J was trimmed by 6 bases and V by 6 bases; bases with no gene match: 16. This CDR3 has 17 amino acids. The chain's CDR3 is CASSPRGGGTGSDTQYF. In nucleotides, the CDR3 is TGTGCCAGCAGCCCACGAGGCGGAGGGACAGGGTCCGATACGCAGTATTTT.

The chain couples TRBV6-6 to TRBJ1-1; D gene ambiguous. V was clipped by 4 bases and J by 1 base, with 10 bases between them. Looked up from germline, CDR1 is MNHNY and CDR2 is SVGAGI (reference sequence). The CDR3 runs to 14 residues. DNA of the CDR3: TGTGCCAGCAGTTTGGACGGTAAGAACACTGAAGCTTTCTTT. Amino acids: CASSLDGKNTEAFF.

This clone was recorded a few times. The chain couples TRBV2 to TRBJ2-3; 8 bases match TRBD2. Germline lookup yields CDR1 SNHLY and CDR2 FYNNEI. The CDR3 is 14 amino acids. The V and J ends lost 2 bases and 8 bases, in that order; junction bases with no gene match: 6. The CDR3 sequence: CASSEFTSGGTQYF. For the CDR3, the DNA is TGTGCCAGCAGTGAATTTACTAGCGGCGGTACGCAGTATTTT.